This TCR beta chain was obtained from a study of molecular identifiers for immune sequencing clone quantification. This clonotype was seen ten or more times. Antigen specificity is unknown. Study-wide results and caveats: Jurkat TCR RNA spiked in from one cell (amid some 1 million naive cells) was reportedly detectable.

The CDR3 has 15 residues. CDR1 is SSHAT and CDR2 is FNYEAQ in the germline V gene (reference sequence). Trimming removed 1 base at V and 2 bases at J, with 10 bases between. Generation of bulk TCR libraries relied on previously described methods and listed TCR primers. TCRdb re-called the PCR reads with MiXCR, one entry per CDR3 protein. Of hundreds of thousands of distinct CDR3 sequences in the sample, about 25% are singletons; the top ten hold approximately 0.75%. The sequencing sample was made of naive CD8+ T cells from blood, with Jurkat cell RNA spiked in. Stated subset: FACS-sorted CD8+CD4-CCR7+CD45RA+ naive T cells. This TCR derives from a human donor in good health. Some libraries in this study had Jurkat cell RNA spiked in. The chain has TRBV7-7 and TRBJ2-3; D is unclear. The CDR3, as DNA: TGTGCCAGCAGCTTAGGATCACACTACACAGATACGCAGTATTTT. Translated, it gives CASSLGSHYTDTQYF.